These T cell receptor beta chains were read from a single sample in a study of control samples from healthy donors and cancer patients. TCRdb keeps only in-frame clones here, not all; method: immunoSEQ multiplex PCR. The table has 100,000 to 150,000 clones, roughly 84% seen once. The source material was blood. All receptors derive from a young man in good health. Both conserved end residues are part of each CDR3. The D gene is left open where the match is weak. Clone sizes are given selectively: once, few, many, or a class where the clone is expanded.

cdr3_aa: CASSPVGQVDQPQHF
cdr3_nt: TGTGCCAGCAGTCCCGTAGGACAGGTGGATCAGCCCCAGCATTTT
clone_size: -
v_call: TRBV27
d_call: TRBD1
j_call: TRBJ1-5

cdr3_aa: CASSLGLDWELDEQFF
cdr3_nt: TGTGCCAGCAGCTTAGGGCTGGACTGGGAGTTGGATGAGCAGTTCTTC
clone_size: -
v_call: TRBV7-9
d_call: -
j_call: TRBJ2-1

cdr3_aa: CSVGRQGGEKLFF
cdr3_nt: TGCAGCGTTGGAAGACAGGGAGGGGAAAAACTGTTTTTT
clone_size: -
v_call: TRBV29-1
d_call: TRBD1
j_call: TRBJ1-4

cdr3_aa: CASSMPGLAGGETQYF
cdr3_nt: TGTGCCAGCAGCATGCCGGGACTAGCGGGTGGGGAGACCCAGTACTTC
clone_size: -
v_call: TRBV5-6
d_call: TRBD2
j_call: TRBJ2-5

cdr3_aa: CAHRHSPGPYGYTF
cdr3_nt: TGTGCCCACAGACATTCCCCAGGGCCTTATGGCTACACCTTC
clone_size: -
v_call: TRBV21-1
d_call: -
j_call: TRBJ1-2

cdr3_aa: CASSPPTLGEQFF
cdr3_nt: TGTGCCAGCAGCCCCCCAACCCTTGGGGAGCAGTTCTTC
clone_size: -
v_call: TRBV6-5
d_call: -
j_call: TRBJ2-1

cdr3_aa: CASSGRGQETQYF
cdr3_nt: TGTGCCAGCAGTGGGAGGGGGCAAGAGACCCAGTACTTC
clone_size: -
v_call: TRBV12-3/TRBV12-4
d_call: -
j_call: TRBJ2-5

cdr3_aa: CASSSDSGRETQYF
cdr3_nt: TGTGCCAGCAGCTCGGACAGCGGAAGAGAGACCCAGTACTTC
clone_size: -
v_call: TRBV7-2
d_call: -
j_call: TRBJ2-5

cdr3_aa: CASSQEAENNQPQHF
cdr3_nt: TGCGCCAGCAGCCAAGAGGCGGAGAACAATCAGCCCCAGCATTTT
clone_size: -
v_call: TRBV4-3
d_call: -
j_call: TRBJ1-5

cdr3_aa: CASSQEVRETQYF
cdr3_nt: TGTGCCAGCAGCCAAGAGGTACGAGAGACCCAGTACTTC
clone_size: -
v_call: TRBV4-2
d_call: -
j_call: TRBJ2-5

cdr3_aa: CASSSHIGNQPQHF
cdr3_nt: TGTGCCAGCAGTTCCCATATTGGCAATCAGCCCCAGCATTTT
clone_size: -
v_call: TRBV28
d_call: -
j_call: TRBJ1-5

cdr3_aa: CSGQGSYEQYF
cdr3_nt: TGCTCGGGACAGGGTTCTTACGAGCAGTACTTC
clone_size: -
v_call: TRBV20-1
d_call: TRBD1
j_call: TRBJ2-7

cdr3_aa: CASSPELETQYF
cdr3_nt: TGCGCCAGCAGCCCTGAATTGGAGACCCAGTACTTC
clone_size: -
v_call: TRBV5-1
d_call: -
j_call: TRBJ2-5

cdr3_aa: CAWTVGPLGTQYF
cdr3_nt: TGTGCCTGGACGGTCGGCCCGTTAGGGACCCAGTACTTC
clone_size: -
v_call: TRBV30
d_call: -
j_call: TRBJ2-5

cdr3_aa: CASSLSGGSEQYF
cdr3_nt: TGTGCCAGCAGTTTATCGGGAGGGTCCGAGCAGTACTTC
clone_size: -
v_call: TRBV27
d_call: TRBD2
j_call: TRBJ2-7

cdr3_aa: CASSQDRDNYGYTF
cdr3_nt: TGTGCCAGCAGCCAAGACAGGGATAACTATGGCTACACCTTC
clone_size: few
v_call: TRBV4-2
d_call: -
j_call: TRBJ1-2

cdr3_aa: CASSQRDRESGYTF
cdr3_nt: TGTGCCAGCAGCCAGCGGGACAGGGAGAGTGGCTACACCTTC
clone_size: -
v_call: TRBV3-1/TRBV3-2
d_call: TRBD1
j_call: TRBJ1-2

cdr3_aa: CASSLVGLHVETQYF
cdr3_nt: TGTGCCAGCAGCTTAGTTGGGCTACACGTTGAGACCCAGTACTTC
clone_size: -
v_call: TRBV11-2
d_call: -
j_call: TRBJ2-5

cdr3_aa: CASSLGGGENYGYTF
cdr3_nt: TGTGCCAGCAGCTTAGGGGGAGGGGAGAACTATGGCTACACCTTC
clone_size: once
v_call: TRBV7-6
d_call: -
j_call: TRBJ1-2

cdr3_aa: CASSSLGRDRYGYTF
cdr3_nt: TGTGCCAGCAGTTCCCTGGGGAGGGACAGGTATGGCTACACCTTC
clone_size: -
v_call: TRBV6-7
d_call: TRBD1
j_call: TRBJ1-2

cdr3_aa: CATSDSRRSNQPQHF
cdr3_nt: TGTGCCACCAGTGATAGCAGAAGGAGCAATCAGCCCCAGCATTTT
clone_size: -
v_call: TRBV24-1
d_call: -
j_call: TRBJ1-5

cdr3_aa: CAWSQSNQPQHF
cdr3_nt: TGTGCCTGGAGTCAGAGCAATCAGCCCCAGCATTTT
clone_size: -
v_call: TRBV30
d_call: -
j_call: TRBJ1-5

cdr3_aa: CASSLSFEGHGAFF
cdr3_nt: TGTGCCAGCAGCCTATCCTTCGAGGGCCACGGAGCTTTCTTT
clone_size: -
v_call: TRBV7-9
d_call: -
j_call: TRBJ1-1

cdr3_aa: CASSQPGGPVSGNTIYF
cdr3_nt: TGCGCCAGCAGCCAGCCTGGGGGGCCGGTCTCTGGAAACACCATATATTTT
clone_size: -
v_call: TRBV4-1
d_call: -
j_call: TRBJ1-3

cdr3_aa: CASSSPPGQKNYGYTF
cdr3_nt: TGCGCCAGCAGCTCCCCACCGGGACAGAAAAATTATGGCTACACCTTC
clone_size: -
v_call: TRBV5-1
d_call: TRBD1
j_call: TRBJ1-2

cdr3_aa: CATSDAGTSARTDTQYF
cdr3_nt: TGTGCCACCAGTGACGCTGGGACTAGCGCGCGCACAGATACGCAGTATTTT
clone_size: -
v_call: TRBV24-1
d_call: TRBD2
j_call: TRBJ2-3

cdr3_aa: CASSSLIYNEQFF
cdr3_nt: TGTGCCAGCAGTTCTCTGATCTACAATGAGCAGTTCTTC
clone_size: once
v_call: TRBV27
d_call: -
j_call: TRBJ2-1

cdr3_aa: CATSARGGDTGELFF
cdr3_nt: TGTGCCACCTCCGCCAGGGGAGGTGACACCGGGGAGCTGTTTTTT
clone_size: -
v_call: TRBV2
d_call: -
j_call: TRBJ2-2

cdr3_aa: CASSLAGRSTDTQYF
cdr3_nt: TGTGCCAGCAGCTTAGCTGGGCGGAGCACAGATACGCAGTATTTT
clone_size: -
v_call: TRBV7-2
d_call: -
j_call: TRBJ2-3

cdr3_aa: CASSSVTDTQYF
cdr3_nt: TGTGCCAGCAGTTCCGTGACAGATACGCAGTATTTT
clone_size: -
v_call: TRBV28
d_call: -
j_call: TRBJ2-3

cdr3_aa: CASSPKTGDGEQYF
cdr3_nt: TGTGCCAGCTCACCAAAAACAGGAGACGGCGAGCAGTACTTC
clone_size: -
v_call: TRBV18
d_call: -
j_call: TRBJ2-7

cdr3_aa: CASSLVPGLNYEQYF
cdr3_nt: TGTGCCAGCAGCTTAGTACCGGGACTCAATTACGAGCAGTACTTC
clone_size: -
v_call: TRBV11-2
d_call: -
j_call: TRBJ2-7

cdr3_aa: CACVPGGQGANYGYTF
cdr3_nt: TGTGCCTGTGTCCCTGGTGGCCAGGGAGCTAACTATGGCTACACCTTC
clone_size: -
v_call: TRBV30
d_call: -
j_call: TRBJ1-2

cdr3_aa: CAISSGPIFSNQPQHF
cdr3_nt: TGTGCCATCAGTTCGGGACCTATCTTTAGCAATCAGCCCCAGCATTTT
clone_size: -
v_call: TRBV10-3
d_call: -
j_call: TRBJ1-5

cdr3_aa: CASSLGGTSVPSTDTQYF
cdr3_nt: TGTGCCAGCAGCTTAGGAGGGACTAGCGTTCCTAGCACAGATACGCAGTATTTT
clone_size: -
v_call: TRBV7-2
d_call: TRBD2
j_call: TRBJ2-3

cdr3_aa: CASSLPGPGTGLYGYTF
cdr3_nt: TGTGCCAGCAGTCTCCCCGGGCCAGGGACCGGACTCTATGGCTACACCTTC
clone_size: -
v_call: TRBV28
d_call: -
j_call: TRBJ1-2

cdr3_aa: CASSEENVRNGEKLFF
cdr3_nt: TGTGCCAGCAGTGAAGAGAACGTCCGTAATGGTGAAAAACTGTTTTTT
clone_size: -
v_call: TRBV2
d_call: -
j_call: TRBJ1-4

cdr3_aa: CASSFIGRAGNEQFF
cdr3_nt: TGTGCCAGCAGTTTCATCGGGAGGGCAGGCAATGAGCAGTTCTTC
clone_size: -
v_call: TRBV28
d_call: TRBD2
j_call: TRBJ2-1

cdr3_aa: CSVQVGIPLQEQFF
cdr3_nt: TGCAGCGTTCAGGTCGGGATTCCCCTCCAAGAGCAGTTCTTC
clone_size: -
v_call: TRBV29-1
d_call: -
j_call: TRBJ2-1

cdr3_aa: CATRKRTHNTEAFF
cdr3_nt: TGTGCCACCAGGAAAAGGACACATAACACTGAAGCTTTCTTT
clone_size: few
v_call: TRBV24-1
d_call: -
j_call: TRBJ1-1

cdr3_aa: CASSAGLVQETQYF
cdr3_nt: TGCGCCAGCAGCGCGGGACTCGTTCAAGAGACCCAGTACTTC
clone_size: -
v_call: TRBV5-1
d_call: -
j_call: TRBJ2-5